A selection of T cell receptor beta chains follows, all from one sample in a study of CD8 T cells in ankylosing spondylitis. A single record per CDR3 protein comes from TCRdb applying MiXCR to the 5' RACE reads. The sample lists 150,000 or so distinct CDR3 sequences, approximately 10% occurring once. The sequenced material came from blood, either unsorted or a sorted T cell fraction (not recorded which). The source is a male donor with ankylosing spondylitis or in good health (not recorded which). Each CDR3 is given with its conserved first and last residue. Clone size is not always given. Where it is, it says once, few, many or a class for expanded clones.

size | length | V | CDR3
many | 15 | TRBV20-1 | CSASNSDLAKNIQYF
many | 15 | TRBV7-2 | CASSLDGGGYNEQFF
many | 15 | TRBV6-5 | CASSYSKTSGYEQYF
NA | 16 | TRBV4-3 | CASSRGAGVSAYEQYF
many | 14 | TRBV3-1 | CASSHRGSRYGYTF
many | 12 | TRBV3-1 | CASSTHKGGYTF
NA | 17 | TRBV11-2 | CASSLTGQGTLFHEQFF
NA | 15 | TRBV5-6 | CASSFGQAFNQPQHF
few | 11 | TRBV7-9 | CASRWGGELFF
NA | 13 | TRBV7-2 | CASSLGPQGTQYF
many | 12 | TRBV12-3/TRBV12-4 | CASSSRGAEQFF
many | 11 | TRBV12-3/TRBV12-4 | CATRVAGELFF
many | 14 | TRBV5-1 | CASSLFGENSPLHF
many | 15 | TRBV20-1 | CSTDRGRTMNTEAFF
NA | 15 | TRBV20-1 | CSARRPAGAYNEQFF
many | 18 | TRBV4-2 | CASSPDRALISGANVLTF